There are many counts of the clone carrying this T cell receptor (beta chain). The antigen is undetermined. Sequence at one end of the junction differs from germline and may be a read error. The data stem from a study of T-cell reconstitution after alpha-beta-depleted transplantation in children. Notes on the study in general: Surviving recipient cells, namely T cells and thymic progenitors, were the source of high day-60 TCRbeta diversity in some patients. Reported findings indicate that, about two months after transplant, alpha-beta T cells came from several hundred expanded clones, which were derived from non-depleted graft cells. Once a year had passed after transplant, T-cell counts and diversity came mostly from newly produced T cells.

This CDR3 contains 11 residues. Germline values: CDR1 SGHDT, CDR2 YYEEEE. The library targeted TCRbeta and was prepared with unique molecular identifiers. TCRdb reanalysed the PCR reads using MiXCR and keeps one entry per CDR3 protein. The sample lists 330,000 or so distinct CDR3 sequences, roughly 7.8% occurring once. The specimen was peripheral blood, collected 360 days after TCRalphabeta/CD19-depleted stem cell transplant. The V call is TRBV5-6, the J call TRBJ2-5; D gene uncertain. The clonotype comes from a female patient aged 2 to 10 who had a stem cell transplant for Fanconi anemia, so the T cells may come from the graft donor. CDR3 sequence reads: CASSFQGTQYF. CDR3 bases: TGTGCCAGCAGCTTTCAAGGGACCCAGTACTTC.